This T cell receptor (beta chain) was retrieved from a study of Graves' ophthalmopathy and Graves' hyperthyroidism. Study context: Peripheral blood (taken before any treatment) was collected at initial diagnosis. General observations from the study: Ophthalmopathy cases were distinguished from stable hyperthyroidism by a 13-signature model, reaching roughly 90% sensitivity and about 81% specificity.

The sample holds many counts of this clonotype. Its antigen is undetermined. Transcripts of RNA were the source for amplifying TCR beta CDR3 regions. Second-round multiplex PCR came after first-round RT-PCR with HTBI primers. TCRdb itself ran the multiplex PCR reads through MiXCR, one entry per CDR3 protein. In the table there are 500,000 to 700,000 distinct CDR3 sequences, roughly 20% of which are singletons. The source is a woman younger than 30 with stable Graves' hyperthyroidism. Some clones in this sample may be carry-over from other donors' samples. The material sequenced was peripheral blood.

CDR3 DNA sequence: TGTGCCAGCAGCTCACAGACGATGACCGGGGAGCTGTTTTTT. It translates to CASSSQTMTGELFF. The chain links TRBV7-9 to TRBJ2-2; D remains ambiguous. Per the germline V gene, CDR1 is SEHNR and CDR2 is FQNEAQ (reference sequence). There are 14 residues in the CDR3. Trimming shortened V by 4 bases and J by 5 bases, and 11 bases separated the two germline ends.